This T cell receptor beta chain was captured by sequencing in a study of cytomegalovirus exposure and HLA in healthy donors. Generated by immunoSEQ multiplex PCR, the TCRdb table keeps only in-frame clones and is missing some. The sample has 90,000 to 120,000 clones, approximately 94% seen once. Trimming removed 6 bases from V and 8 bases from J; junction bases left unmatched: 9. From germline, CDR1 is MDHEN and CDR2 SYDVKM. This CDR3 is built from 15 residues. The source is a woman under 30 in good health and CMV-seronegative. The specimen was PBMCs. The chain recombines TRBV28 with TRBJ1-6; 8 bases align to TRBD1. The CDR3 sequence: CASRRRDRSHSPLHF. In DNA, the CDR3 is TGTGCCAGCAGGCGCCGGGACAGGAGTCATTCACCCCTCCACTTT. Full variable domain (missing parts from reference TRBV28 and TRBJ1-6): DVKVTQSSRYLVKRTGEKVFLECVQDMDHENMFWYRQDPGLGLRLIYFSYDVKMKEKGDIPEGYSVSREKKERFSLILESASTNQTSMYLCASRRRDRSHSPLHFGNGTRLTVT.